Listed below are T cell receptor beta chains from one sample, sequenced in a study of blood T cell repertoires in COVID-19. The table came from immunoSEQ multiplex PCR; TCRdb's copy has only in-frame clones and leaves some out. The repertoire holds around 100,000 clones, with roughly 84% as singletons. Source material: peripheral blood. The receptors derive from a man aged 60 to 69 with acute or convalescent COVID-19. The conserved cysteine and the conserved F or W are not part of the CDR3 here.

J gene	V gene	CDR3 protein
TRBJ1-2	TRBV29-1	SVDKDRGHYGYT
TRBJ2-5	TRBV9	ASSEGGTGPIQETQY
TRBJ2-2	TRBV10-3	AISQTSGGASAGELF
TRBJ2-1	TRBV11-1	ASSLEGRRNEQF
TRBJ1-2	TRBV4-2	ASSQEWTGSQGGYT
TRBJ2-7	TRBV19	ASSIVGPSYEQY
TRBJ1-4	TRBV6-5	ASSLTGDEKLF
TRBJ2-7	TRBV3-1/TRBV3-2	ASTTGLEQY
TRBJ1-2	TRBV28	ASSLFQGQASGYT
TRBJ2-5	TRBV5-6	ASSLGGLEETQY
TRBJ1-1	TRBV10-3	AISDPPGGQAPLSGKAF
TRBJ1-1	TRBV30	AWSGGGTEAF
TRBJ2-5	TRBV11-2	ASSLGTRGQETQY
TRBJ1-3	TRBV2	ASCPGSLLLSGNTIY
TRBJ1-5	TRBV7-2	ASSLQTGVGNQPQH
TRBJ2-3	TRBV7-2	ASSLSAGVADTQY
TRBJ2-3	TRBV27	ASSPTSGYTQY
TRBJ1-1	TRBV5-5	ASRSTVGAEAF